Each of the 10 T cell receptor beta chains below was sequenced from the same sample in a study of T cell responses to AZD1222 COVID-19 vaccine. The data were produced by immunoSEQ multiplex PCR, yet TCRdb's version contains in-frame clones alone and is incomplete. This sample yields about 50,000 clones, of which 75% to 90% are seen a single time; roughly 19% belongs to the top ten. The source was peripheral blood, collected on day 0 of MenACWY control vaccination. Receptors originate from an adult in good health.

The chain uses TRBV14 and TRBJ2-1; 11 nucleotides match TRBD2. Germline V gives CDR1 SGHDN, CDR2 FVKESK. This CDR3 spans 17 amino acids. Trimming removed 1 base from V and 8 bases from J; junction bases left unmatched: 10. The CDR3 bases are TGTGCCAGCAGCCAAGCTTTTCCTAGCGGGAGGTTGTATGAGCAGTTCTTC. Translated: CASSQAFPSGRLYEQFF.

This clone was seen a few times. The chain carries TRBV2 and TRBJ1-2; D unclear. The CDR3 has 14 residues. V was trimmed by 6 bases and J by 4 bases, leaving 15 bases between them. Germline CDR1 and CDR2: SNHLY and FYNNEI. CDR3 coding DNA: TGTGCCAGCAGCGCGACCCCGGGCGGCTATGGCTACACCTTC. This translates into CASSATPGGYGYTF.

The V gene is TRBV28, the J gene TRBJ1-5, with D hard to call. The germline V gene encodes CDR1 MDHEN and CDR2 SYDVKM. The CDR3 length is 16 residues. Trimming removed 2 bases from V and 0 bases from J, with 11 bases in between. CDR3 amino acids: CASSLVVDYSNQPQHF. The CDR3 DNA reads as TGTGCCAGCAGTTTAGTCGTGGATTATAGCAATCAGCCCCAGCATTTT. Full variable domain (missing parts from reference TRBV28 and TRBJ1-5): DVKVTQSSRYLVKRTGEKVFLECVQDMDHENMFWYRQDPGLGLRLIYFSYDVKMKEKGDIPEGYSVSREKKERFSLILESASTNQTSMYLCASSLVVDYSNQPQHFGDGTRLSIL.

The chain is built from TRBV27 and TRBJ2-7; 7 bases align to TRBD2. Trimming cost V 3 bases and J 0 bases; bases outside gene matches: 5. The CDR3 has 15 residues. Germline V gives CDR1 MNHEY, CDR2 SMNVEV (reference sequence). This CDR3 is CASSFLGEGSYEQYF. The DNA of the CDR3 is TGTGCCAGCAGTTTCTTAGGGGAGGGCTCCTACGAGCAGTACTTC.

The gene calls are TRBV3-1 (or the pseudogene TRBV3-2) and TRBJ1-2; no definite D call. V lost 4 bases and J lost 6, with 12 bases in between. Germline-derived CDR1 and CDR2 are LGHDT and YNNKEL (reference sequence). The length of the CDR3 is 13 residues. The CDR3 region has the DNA TGTGCCAGCAGCCCAAGAAGGGAGGATGGCTACACCTTC. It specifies CASSPRREDGYTF.

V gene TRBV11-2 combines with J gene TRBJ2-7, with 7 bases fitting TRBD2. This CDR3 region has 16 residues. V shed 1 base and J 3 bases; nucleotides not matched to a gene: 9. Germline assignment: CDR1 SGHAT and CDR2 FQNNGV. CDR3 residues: CASSLGGRVDFYEQYF. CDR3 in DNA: TGTGCCAGCAGCTTAGGGGGGAGGGTTGATTTCTACGAGCAGTACTTC.

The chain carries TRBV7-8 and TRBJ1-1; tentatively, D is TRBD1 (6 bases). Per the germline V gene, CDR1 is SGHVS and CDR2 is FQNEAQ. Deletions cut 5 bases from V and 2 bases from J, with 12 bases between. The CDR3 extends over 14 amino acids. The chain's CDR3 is CASSMWTVNTEAFF. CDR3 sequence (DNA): TGTGCCAGCAGCATGTGGACAGTTAACACTGAAGCTTTCTTT.

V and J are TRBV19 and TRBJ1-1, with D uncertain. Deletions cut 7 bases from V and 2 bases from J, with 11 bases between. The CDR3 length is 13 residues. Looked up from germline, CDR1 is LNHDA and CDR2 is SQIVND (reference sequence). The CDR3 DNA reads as TGTGCCAGTAATGAAGCTTTCAACACTGAAGCTTTCTTT. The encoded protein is CASNEAFNTEAFF.

The CDR3 DNA is TGTGCCAGCAGGGAGACGGGACTAGCGGGACCTCGGGTTAACAATGAGCAGTTCTTC. It is translated as CASRETGLAGPRVNNEQFF. This sequence joins TRBV2 and TRBJ2-1, with TRBD2 matching over 13 bases. This CDR3 comprises 19 residues. J lost 5 bases, V lost 6 bases, and 16 bases had no gene match. Per the germline V gene, CDR1 is SNHLY and CDR2 is FYNNEI.

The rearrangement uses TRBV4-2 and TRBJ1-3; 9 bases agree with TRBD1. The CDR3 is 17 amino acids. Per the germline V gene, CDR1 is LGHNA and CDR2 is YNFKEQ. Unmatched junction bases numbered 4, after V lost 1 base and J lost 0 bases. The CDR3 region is CASSQGQGVSSGNTIYF. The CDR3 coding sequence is TGTGCCAGCAGCCAAGGACAGGGGGTAAGCTCTGGAAACACCATATATTTT.